This T cell receptor (beta chain) comes out of a study of blood T cell repertoires in COVID-19. The overall study: From the United States, Italy and Spain came samples of acute and convalescent COVID-19. Sources were T cells, B-cell-depleted T cells, or PBMCs; the material itself was cDNA or gDNA.

The CDR3 has 11 amino acids. The germline V gene encodes CDR1 SGHAT and CDR2 FQNNGV. The V end lost 1 base, the J end lost 7 bases, and 2 bases lay between the germline ends. As processed by the authors: The authors estimated nucleated cell counts from reference gene primer amplification. TCRdb's copy holds only in-frame clones and misses some; the assay was immunoSEQ multiplex PCR. That table supplies the V and J calls and clone size; D and trimming were determined from the DNA. The data contain 250,000 to 300,000 clones, almost 85% of them seen just once; the ten biggest clones take up around 5.5%.

The V gene is TRBV11-2, the J gene TRBJ2-1; D call uncertain. This receptor was obtained from a man aged 50-59 years with active or convalescent COVID-19. The sequenced sample consisted of peripheral blood. CDR3 in amino acids: CASSLANEQFF. CDR3 bases: TGTGCCAGCAGCTTAGCGAATGAGCAGTTCTTC.